This TCR beta chain emerged from a study of human T cells and chemical hapten exposure. CDR3 length: 12 residues. TCRdb redid the calling of the RACE reads with MiXCR, one entry per CDR3 protein. The data hold approximately 320,000 distinct CDR3 sequences, with about 5.4% observed a single time. Study results and limitations: Given that the donors had alopecia, their immune response may differ from that seen in healthy people.

The table lists this clonotype with a few counts. Its antigen remains unknown. A read error may account for a junction end that differs from germline. Time point specified: pre-sensitization, week 0. The treatment denotes: therapeutic diphenylcyclopropenone sensitization with weekly scalp DPC. Blood was drawn before each patch test was applied. The receptor was isolated from a woman aged 18-29 years with alopecia areata. Some clones in this sample may be carry-over from other donors' samples. The sample in question was whole blood, obtained in connection with sensitization to the hapten diphenylcyclopropenone (DPC). This rearrangement joins TRBV12-3 or TRBV12-4 to TRBJ2-7, with 9 bases fitting TRBD1. Here the CDR3 DNA reads TGTGCCAGCAGTCCCGGGACAGGGAAGTCCCTCTTC. This codes for CASSPGTGKSLF.